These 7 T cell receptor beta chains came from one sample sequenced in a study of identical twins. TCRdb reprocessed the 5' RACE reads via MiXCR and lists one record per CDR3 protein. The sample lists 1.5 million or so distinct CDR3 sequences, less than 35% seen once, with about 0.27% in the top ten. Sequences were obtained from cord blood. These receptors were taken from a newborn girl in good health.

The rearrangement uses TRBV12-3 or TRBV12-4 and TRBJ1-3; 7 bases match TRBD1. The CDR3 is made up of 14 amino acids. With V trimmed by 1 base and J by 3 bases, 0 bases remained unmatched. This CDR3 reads CASSLGTGGNTIYF. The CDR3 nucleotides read TGTGCCAGCAGTTTAGGGACAGGTGGAAACACCATATATTTT.

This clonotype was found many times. DNA of the CDR3: TGCAGTGCTAGAGTGTCCCCCTACGAGCAGTACTTC. The encoded protein is CSARVSPYEQYF. The chain employs TRBV20-1 and TRBJ2-7; D is unclear. CDR3 length equals 12 residues. The germline V gene encodes CDR1 DFQATT and CDR2 SNEGSKA (reference sequence). V lost 1 base, J lost 2 bases, and 6 bases lay in between.

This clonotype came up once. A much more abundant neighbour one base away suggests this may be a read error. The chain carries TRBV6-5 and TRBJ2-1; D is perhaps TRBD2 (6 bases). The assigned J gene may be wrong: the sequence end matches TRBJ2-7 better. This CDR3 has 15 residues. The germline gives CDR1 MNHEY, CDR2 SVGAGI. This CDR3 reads CASTYPGGSYNEQYF. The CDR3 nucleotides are TGTGCCAGCACCTACCCCGGGGGTTCCTACAATGAGCAGTACTTC.

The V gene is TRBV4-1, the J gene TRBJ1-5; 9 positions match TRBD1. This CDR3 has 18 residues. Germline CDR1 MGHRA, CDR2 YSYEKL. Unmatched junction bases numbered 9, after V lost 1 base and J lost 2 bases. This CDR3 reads CASSQGTGAKRGNQPQHF. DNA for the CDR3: TGCGCCAGCAGCCAAGGGACAGGGGCGAAGAGGGGCAATCAGCCCCAGCATTTT.

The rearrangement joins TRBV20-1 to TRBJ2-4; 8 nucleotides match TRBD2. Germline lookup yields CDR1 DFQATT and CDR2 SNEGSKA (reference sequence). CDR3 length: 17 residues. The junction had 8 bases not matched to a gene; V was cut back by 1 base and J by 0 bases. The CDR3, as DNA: TGCAGTGCTAGAGGGGTTAGCGGGGCCCTAGCCAAAAACATTCAGTACTTC. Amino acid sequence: CSARGVSGALAKNIQYF.

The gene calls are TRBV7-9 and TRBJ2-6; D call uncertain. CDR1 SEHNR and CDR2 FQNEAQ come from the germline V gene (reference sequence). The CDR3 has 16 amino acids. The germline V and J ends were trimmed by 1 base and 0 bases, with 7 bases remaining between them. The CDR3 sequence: CASSLDRNSGANVLTF. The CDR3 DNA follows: TGTGCCAGCAGCTTAGACCGGAACTCTGGGGCCAACGTCCTGACTTTC.

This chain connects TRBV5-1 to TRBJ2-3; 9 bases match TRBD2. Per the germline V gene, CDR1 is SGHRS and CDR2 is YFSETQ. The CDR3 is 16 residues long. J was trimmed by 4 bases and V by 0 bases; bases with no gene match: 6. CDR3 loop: CASSLGSSGKSDTQYF. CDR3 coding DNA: TGCGCCAGCAGCTTGGGGTCTAGCGGGAAATCAGATACGCAGTATTTT.